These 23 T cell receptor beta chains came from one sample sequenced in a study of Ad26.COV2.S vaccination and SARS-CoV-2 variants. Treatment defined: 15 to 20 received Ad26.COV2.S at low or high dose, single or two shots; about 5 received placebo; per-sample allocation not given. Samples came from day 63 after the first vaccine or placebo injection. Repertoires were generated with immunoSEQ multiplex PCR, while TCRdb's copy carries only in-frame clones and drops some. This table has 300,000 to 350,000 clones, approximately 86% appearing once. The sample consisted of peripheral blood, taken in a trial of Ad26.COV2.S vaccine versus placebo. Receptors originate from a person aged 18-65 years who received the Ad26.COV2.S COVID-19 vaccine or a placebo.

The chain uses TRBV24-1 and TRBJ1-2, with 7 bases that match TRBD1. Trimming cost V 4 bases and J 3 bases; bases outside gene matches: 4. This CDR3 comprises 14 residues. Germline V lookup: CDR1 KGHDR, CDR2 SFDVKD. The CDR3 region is CATSEGGQDYGYTF. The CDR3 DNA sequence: TGTGCCACCAGTGAGGGAGGACAGGACTATGGCTACACCTTC.

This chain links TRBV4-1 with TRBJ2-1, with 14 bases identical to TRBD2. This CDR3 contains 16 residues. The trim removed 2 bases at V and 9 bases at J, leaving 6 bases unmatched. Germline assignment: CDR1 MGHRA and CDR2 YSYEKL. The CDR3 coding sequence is TGCGCCAGCAGCCAACCGACTAGCGGGGGGGCCGGTGAGCAGTTCTTC. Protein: CASSQPTSGGAGEQFF.

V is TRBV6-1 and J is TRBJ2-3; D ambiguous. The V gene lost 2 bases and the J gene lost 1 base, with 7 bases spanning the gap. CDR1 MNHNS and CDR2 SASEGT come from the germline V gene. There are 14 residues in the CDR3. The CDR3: CASSEIGRTDTQYF. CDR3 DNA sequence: TGTGCCAGCAGTGAAATAGGGCGCACAGATACGCAGTATTTT.

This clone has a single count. The CDR3 nucleotides are TGTGCCAGCAGTGATCGACAGGGGTCCTACGAGCAGTACTTC. Translated: CASSDRQGSYEQYF. The J gene is TRBJ2-7, the V gene TRBV6-1; TRBD1 matches at 8 bases. Germline assignment: CDR1 MNHNS and CDR2 SASEGT. The CDR3 has 14 amino acids. The V gene end was trimmed by 3 bases and the J gene end by 1 base; junction bases not matched to a gene: 2.

This CDR3 reads CASSYSFSLGGELFF. Written as DNA, the CDR3 is TGTGCCAGCAGTTACTCGTTCAGTCTCGGCGGGGAGCTGTTTTTT. The rearrangement links TRBV6-5 to TRBJ2-2; D call uncertain. CDR3 length: 15 residues. Trimming pared 0 bases from V and 7 bases from J, leaving 12 bases between. CDR1 MNHEY and CDR2 SVGAGI come from the germline V gene.

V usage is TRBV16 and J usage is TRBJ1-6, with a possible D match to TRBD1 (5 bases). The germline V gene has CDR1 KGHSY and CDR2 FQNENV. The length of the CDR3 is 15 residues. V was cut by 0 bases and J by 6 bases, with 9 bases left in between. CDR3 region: CASSQSRQINSPLHF. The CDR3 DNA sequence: TGTGCCAGCAGCCAATCCCGACAGATTAATTCACCCCTCCACTTT.

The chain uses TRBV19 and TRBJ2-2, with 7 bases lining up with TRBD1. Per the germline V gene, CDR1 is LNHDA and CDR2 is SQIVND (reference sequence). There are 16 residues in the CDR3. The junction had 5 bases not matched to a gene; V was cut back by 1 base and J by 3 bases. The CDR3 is CASSIVGQGDTGELFF. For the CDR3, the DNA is TGTGCCAGTAGTATAGTTGGCCAGGGGGACACCGGGGAGCTGTTTTTT. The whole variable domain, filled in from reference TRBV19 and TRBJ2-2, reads DGGITQSPKYLFRKEGQNVTLSCEQNLNHDAMYWYRQDPGQGLRLIYYSQIVNDFQKGDIAEGYSVSREKKESFPLTVTSAQKNPTAFYLCASSIVGQGDTGELFFGEGSRLTVL.

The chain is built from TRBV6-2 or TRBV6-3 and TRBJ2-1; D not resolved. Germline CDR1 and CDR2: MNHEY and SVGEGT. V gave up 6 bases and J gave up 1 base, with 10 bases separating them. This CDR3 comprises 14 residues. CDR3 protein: CASSSPSSYNEQFF. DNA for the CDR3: TGTGCCAGCAGCTCACCGTCATCCTACAATGAGCAGTTCTTC.

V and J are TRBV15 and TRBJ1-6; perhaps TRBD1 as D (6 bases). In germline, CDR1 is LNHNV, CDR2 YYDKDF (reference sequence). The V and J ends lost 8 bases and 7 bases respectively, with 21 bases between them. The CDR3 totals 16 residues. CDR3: CATARGGTTRNSPLHF. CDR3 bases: TGTGCCACCGCCCGCGGAGGGACAACTCGAAATTCACCCCTCCACTTT.

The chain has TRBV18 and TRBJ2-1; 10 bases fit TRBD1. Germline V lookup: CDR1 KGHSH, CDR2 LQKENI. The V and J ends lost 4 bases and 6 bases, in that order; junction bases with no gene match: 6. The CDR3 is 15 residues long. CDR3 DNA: TGTGCCAGCTCACGGGACAGGGGCAGAGGCAATGAGCAGTTCTTC. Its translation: CASSRDRGRGNEQFF.

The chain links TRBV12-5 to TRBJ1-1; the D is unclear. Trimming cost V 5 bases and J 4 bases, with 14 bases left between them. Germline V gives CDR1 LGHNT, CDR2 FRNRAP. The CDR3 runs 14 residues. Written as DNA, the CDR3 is TGTGCTAGTGGTGGGGATGCGGGTAGCACTGAAGCTTTCTTT. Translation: CASGGDAGSTEAFF.

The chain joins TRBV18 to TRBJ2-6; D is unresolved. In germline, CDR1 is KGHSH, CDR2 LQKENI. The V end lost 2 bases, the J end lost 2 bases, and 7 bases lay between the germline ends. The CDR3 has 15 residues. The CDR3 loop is CASSPGGTGANVLTF. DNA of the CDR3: TGTGCCAGCTCACCAGGCGGAACTGGGGCCAACGTCCTGACTTTC.

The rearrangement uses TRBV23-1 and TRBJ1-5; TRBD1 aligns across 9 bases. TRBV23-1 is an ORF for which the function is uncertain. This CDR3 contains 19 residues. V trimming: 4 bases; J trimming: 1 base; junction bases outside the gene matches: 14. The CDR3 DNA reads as TGCGCCAGCAGTCCCGGGACAGGGCGACCCGGGAAGAGCAATCAGCCCCAGCATTTT. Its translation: CASSPGTGRPGKSNQPQHF.

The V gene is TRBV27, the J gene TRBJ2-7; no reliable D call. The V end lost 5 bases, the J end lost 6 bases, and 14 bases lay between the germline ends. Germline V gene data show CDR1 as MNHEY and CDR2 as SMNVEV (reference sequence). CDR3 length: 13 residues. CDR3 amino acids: CASSPSYGGEQYF. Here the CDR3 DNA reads TGTGCCAGCAGTCCCTCATACGGCGGCGAGCAGTACTTC.

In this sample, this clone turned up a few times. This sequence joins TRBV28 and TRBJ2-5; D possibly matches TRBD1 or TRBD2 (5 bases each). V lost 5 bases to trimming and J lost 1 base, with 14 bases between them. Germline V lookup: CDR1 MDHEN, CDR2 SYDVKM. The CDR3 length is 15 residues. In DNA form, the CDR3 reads TGTGCCAGCAGTAAGATCGGGGCGTTCCAAGAGACCCAGTACTTC. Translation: CASSKIGAFQETQYF.

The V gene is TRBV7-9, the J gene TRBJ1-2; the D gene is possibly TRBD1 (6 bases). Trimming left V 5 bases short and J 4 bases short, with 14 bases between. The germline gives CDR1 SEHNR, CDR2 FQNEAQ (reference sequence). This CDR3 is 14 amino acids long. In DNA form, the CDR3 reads TGTGCCAGCAGCGTTTCGAGGGGGGCCTATGGCTACACCTTC. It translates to CASSVSRGAYGYTF. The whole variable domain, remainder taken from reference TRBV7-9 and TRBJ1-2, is DTGVSQNPRHKITKRGQNVTFRCDPISEHNRLYWYRQTLGQGPEFLTYFQNEAQLEKSRLLSDRFSAERPKGSFSTLEIQRTEQGDSAMYLCASSVSRGAYGYTFGSGTRLTVV.

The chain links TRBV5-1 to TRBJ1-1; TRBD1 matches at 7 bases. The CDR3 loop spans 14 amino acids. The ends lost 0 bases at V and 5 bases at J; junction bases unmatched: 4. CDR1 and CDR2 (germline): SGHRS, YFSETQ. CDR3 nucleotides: TGCGCCAGCAGCTTGGGACAGGGTCTGACTGAAGCTTTCTTT. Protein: CASSLGQGLTEAFF.

CDR3 nucleotide sequence: TGTGCCAGTAGTATAGATGGCACAGGGGGAATACTATGGAGCTACACCTTC. Protein sequence: CASSIDGTGGILWSYTF. The V call is TRBV19, the J call TRBJ1-2; 8 bases align to TRBD1. Losses at the gene ends were 0 bases for V and 9 bases for J; bases not matched to a gene: 15. CDR3 length: 17 amino acids. Germline-derived CDR1 and CDR2 are LNHDA and SQIVND (reference sequence).

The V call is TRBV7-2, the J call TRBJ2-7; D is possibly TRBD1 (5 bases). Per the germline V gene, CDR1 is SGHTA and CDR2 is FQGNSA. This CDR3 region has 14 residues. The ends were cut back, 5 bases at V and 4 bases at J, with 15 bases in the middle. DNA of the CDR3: TGTGCCAGCAGCCCAACACCAGGGTTTTACGAGCAGTACTTC. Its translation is CASSPTPGFYEQYF.

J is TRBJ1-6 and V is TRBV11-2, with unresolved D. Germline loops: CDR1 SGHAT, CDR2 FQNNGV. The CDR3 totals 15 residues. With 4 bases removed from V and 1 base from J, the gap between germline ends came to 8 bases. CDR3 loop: CASSSLGSYNSPLHF. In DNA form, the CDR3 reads TGTGCCAGCAGCTCCCTTGGGTCCTATAATTCACCCCTCCACTTT.

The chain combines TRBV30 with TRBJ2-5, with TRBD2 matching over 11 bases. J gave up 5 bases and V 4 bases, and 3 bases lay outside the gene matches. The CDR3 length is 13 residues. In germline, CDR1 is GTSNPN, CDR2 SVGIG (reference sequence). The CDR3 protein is CAWTLAGVETQYF. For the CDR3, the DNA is TGTGCCTGGACACTAGCGGGGGTGGAGACCCAGTACTTC.

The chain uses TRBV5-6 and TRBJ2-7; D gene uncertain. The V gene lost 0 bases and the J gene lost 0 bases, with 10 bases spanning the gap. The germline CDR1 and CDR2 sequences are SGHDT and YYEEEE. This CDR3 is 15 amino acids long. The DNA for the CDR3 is TGTGCCAGCAGCTTGGGGAAACGGTACTCCTACGAGCAGTACTTC. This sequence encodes CASSLGKRYSYEQYF. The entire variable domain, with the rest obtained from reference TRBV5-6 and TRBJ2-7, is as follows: DAGVTQSPTHLIKTRGQQVTLRCSPKSGHDTVSWYQQALGQGPQFIFQYYEEEERQRGNFPDRFSGHQFPNYSSELNVNALLLGDSALYLCASSLGKRYSYEQYFGPGTRLTVT.

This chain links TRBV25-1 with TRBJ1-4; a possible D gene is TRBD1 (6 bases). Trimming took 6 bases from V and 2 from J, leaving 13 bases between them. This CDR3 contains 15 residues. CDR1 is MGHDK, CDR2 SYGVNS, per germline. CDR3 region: CASRVGQLTNEKLFF. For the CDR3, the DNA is TGTGCCAGCAGGGTCGGACAGCTTACTAATGAAAAACTGTTTTTT.